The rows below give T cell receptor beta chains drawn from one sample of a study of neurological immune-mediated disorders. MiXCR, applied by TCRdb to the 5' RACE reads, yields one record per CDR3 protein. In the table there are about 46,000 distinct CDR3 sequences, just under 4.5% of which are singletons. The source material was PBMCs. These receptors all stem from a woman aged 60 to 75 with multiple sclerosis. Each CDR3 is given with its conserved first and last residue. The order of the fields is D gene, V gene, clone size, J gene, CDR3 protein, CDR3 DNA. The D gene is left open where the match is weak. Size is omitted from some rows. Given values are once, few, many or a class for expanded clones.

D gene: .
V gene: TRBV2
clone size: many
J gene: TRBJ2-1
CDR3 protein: CASLSQAAYNEQFF
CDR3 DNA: TGTGCCAGCCTCTCCCAGGCGGCCTACAATGAGCAGTTCTTC

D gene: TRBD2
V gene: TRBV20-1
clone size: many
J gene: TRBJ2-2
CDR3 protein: CSAPSSGIDTGELFF
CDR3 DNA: TGCAGTGCCCCGTCTAGCGGGATTGACACCGGGGAGCTGTTTTTT

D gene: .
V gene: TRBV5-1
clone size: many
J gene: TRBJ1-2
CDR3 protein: CASSRAPGSRDYGYTF
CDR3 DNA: TGCGCCAGCAGCAGAGCCCCGGGGTCCCGAGACTATGGCTACACCTTC

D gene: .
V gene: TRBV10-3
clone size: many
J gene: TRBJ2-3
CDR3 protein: CAISEGLGSSSTQYF
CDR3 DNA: TGTGCCATCAGTGAGGGGTTGGGGAGTTCGAGTACGCAGTATTTT

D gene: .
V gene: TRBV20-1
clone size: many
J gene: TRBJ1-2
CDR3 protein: CSARGPNLQGGYTF
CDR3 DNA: TGCAGTGCTAGAGGCCCAAATCTGCAGGGGGGCTACACCTTC

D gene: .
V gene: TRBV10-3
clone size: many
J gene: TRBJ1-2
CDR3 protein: CAISDIQGYGYTF
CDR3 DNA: TGTGCCATCAGTGACATACAGGGCTATGGCTACACCTTC

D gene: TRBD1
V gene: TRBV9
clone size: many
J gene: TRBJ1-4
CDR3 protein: CASSVGTGNEKLFF
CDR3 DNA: TGTGCCAGCAGCGTCGGGACAGGGAATGAAAAACTGTTTTTT

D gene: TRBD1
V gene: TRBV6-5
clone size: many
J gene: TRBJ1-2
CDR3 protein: CASSYLIGTVYGYTF
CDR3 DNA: TGTGCCAGCAGTTACCTCATCGGGACAGTTTATGGCTACACCTTC

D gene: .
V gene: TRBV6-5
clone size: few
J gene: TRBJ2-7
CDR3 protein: CASSYSMGGQNEQYF
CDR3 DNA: TGTGCCAGCAGTTACTCGATGGGGGGACAAAACGAGCAGTACTTC

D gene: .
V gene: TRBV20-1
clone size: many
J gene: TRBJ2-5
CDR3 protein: CSAGGTGTQETQYF
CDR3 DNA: TGCAGTGCGGGGGGTACGGGGACCCAAGAGACCCAGTACTTC

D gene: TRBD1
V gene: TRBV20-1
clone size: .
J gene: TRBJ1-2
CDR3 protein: CSALRQGNGYTF
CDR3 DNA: TGCAGTGCTCTCCGACAGGGAAATGGCTACACCTTC

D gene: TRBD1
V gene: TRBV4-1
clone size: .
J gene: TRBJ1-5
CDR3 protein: CASSPLYLLDRIQPQNF
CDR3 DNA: TGCGCCAGCAGCCCTCTCTATCTTTTGGACAGGATTCAGCCCCAGAATTTT

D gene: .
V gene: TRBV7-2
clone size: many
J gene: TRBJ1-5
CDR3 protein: CASSRGWNQPQHF
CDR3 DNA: TGTGCCAGCAGCCGCGGGTGGAATCAGCCCCAGCATTTT

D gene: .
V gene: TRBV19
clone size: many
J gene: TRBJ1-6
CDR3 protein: CASSLTGTTISPLHF
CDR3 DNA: TGTGCCAGTAGTCTGACCGGGACCACAATTTCACCCCTCCACTTT

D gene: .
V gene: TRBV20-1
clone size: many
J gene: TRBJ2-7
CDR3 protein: CSARALNGGHSYEQYF
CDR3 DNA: TGCAGTGCTAGAGCCCTTAACGGGGGGCACTCCTACGAGCAGTACTTC

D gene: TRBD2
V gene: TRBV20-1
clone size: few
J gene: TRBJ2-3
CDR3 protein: CSASGASGFLTDTQYF
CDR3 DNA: TGCAGTGCTAGTGGCGCTAGCGGGTTTCTCACAGATACGCAGTATTTT

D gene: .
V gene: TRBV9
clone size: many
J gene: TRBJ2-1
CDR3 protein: CASSVRDTDEQFF
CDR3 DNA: TGTGCCAGCAGCGTCCGGGACACGGATGAGCAGTTCTTC

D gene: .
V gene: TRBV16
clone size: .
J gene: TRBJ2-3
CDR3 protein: CASSREKGFPDTQYF
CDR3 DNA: TGTGCCAGCAGCCGAGAAAAGGGGTTCCCAGATACGCAGTATTTT

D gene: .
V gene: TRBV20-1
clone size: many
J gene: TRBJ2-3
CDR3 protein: CSASPSYSAGPDTQYF
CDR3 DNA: TGCAGTGCTTCTCCATCCTACTCGGCTGGGCCAGATACGCAGTATTTT

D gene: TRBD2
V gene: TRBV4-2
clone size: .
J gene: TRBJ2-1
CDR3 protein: CASSQVPGGATVEQFF
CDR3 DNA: TGTGCCAGCAGCCAAGTCCCCGGGGGGGCCACGGTCGAGCAGTTCTTC

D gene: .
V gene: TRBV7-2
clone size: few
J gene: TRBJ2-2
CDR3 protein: CASSLVAGFFSGELFF
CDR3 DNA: TGTGCCAGCAGCTTAGTGGCAGGGTTCTTCTCCGGGGAGCTGTTTTTT

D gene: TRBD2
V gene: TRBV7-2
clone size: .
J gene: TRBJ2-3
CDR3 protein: CASSLASGGTDTQYF
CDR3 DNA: TGTGCCAGCAGCTTAGCTAGCGGGGGAACAGATACGCAGTATTTT

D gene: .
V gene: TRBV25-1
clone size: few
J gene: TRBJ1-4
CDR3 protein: CASSEFVGGDEKLFF
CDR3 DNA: TGTGCCAGCAGTGAATTCGTGGGGGGGGACGAAAAACTGTTTTTT

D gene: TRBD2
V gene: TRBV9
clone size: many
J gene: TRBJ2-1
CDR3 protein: CASSPGGGIDNEQFF
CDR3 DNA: TGTGCCAGCAGCCCCGGGGGGGGAATCGACAATGAGCAGTTCTTC

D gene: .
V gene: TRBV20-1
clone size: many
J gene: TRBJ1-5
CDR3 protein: CSASRGIQPQHF
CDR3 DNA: TGCAGTGCTAGTAGAGGTATCCAGCCCCAGCATTTT

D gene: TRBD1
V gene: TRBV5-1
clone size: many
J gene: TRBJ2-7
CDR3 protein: CASSFGTGYSDEQYF
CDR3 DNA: TGCGCCAGCAGCTTCGGGACAGGGTATTCGGACGAGCAGTACTTC

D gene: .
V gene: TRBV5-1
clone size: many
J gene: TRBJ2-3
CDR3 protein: CASSLAASARDTQYF
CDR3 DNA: TGCGCCAGCAGCTTGGCAGCTAGCGCGAGAGATACGCAGTATTTT

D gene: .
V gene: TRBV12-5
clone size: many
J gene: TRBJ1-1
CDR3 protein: CASGLEGAEAFF
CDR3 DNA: TGTGCTAGTGGTTTGGAGGGCGCTGAAGCTTTCTTT

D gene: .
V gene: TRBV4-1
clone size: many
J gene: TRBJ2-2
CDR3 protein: CASSAEGESNTGELFF
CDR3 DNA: TGCGCCAGCAGCGCCGAGGGGGAGAGTAACACCGGGGAGCTGTTTTTT

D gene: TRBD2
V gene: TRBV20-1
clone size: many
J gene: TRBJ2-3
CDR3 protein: CSARERTSGTDTQYF
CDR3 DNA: TGCAGTGCTAGGGAACGGACTAGCGGGACAGATACGCAGTATTTT

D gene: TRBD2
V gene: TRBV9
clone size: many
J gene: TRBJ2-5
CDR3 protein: CASSVAAGGHETQYF
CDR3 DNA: TGTGCCAGCAGCGTAGCAGCGGGAGGGCACGAGACCCAGTACTTC

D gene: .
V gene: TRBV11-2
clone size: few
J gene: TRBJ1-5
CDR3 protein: CASSLTQGGQPQHF
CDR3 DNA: TGTGCCAGCAGCTTAACCCAGGGAGGACAGCCCCAGCATTTT

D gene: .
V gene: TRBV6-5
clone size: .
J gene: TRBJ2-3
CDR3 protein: CASMFHTQYF
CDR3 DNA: TGTGCCAGCATGTTTCATACGCAGTATTTT

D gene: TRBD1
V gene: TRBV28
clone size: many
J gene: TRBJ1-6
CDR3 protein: CALGQGDSPLHF
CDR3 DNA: TGTGCCCTCGGACAGGGGGATTCACCCCTCCACTTT

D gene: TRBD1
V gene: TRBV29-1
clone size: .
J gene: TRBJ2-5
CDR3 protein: CSVGTGGSGETQYF
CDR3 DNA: TGCAGCGTCGGAACAGGGGGCTCAGGAGAGACCCAGTACTTC

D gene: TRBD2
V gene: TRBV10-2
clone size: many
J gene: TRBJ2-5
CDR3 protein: CASSVLAGMETQYF
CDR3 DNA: TGCGCCAGCAGTGTACTAGCGGGAATGGAGACCCAGTACTTC

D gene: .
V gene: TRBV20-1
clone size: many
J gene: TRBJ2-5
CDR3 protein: CSAIGLDGRGETQYF
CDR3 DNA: TGCAGTGCTATCGGACTTGACGGCCGAGGGGAGACCCAGTACTTC

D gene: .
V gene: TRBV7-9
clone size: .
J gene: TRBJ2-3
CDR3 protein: CASSSTGIPPDTQYF
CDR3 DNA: TGTGCCAGCAGCTCAACGGGAATCCCCCCGGATACGCAGTATTTT

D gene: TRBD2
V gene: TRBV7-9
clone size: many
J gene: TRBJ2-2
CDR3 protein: CASSHSGRKGELFF
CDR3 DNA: TGTGCCAGCAGCCATAGCGGGAGAAAGGGGGAGCTGTTTTTT

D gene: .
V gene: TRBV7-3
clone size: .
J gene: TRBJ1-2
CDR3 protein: CASSLDGHGYTF
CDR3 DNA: TGTGCCAGCAGCTTAGACGGGCATGGCTACACCTTC

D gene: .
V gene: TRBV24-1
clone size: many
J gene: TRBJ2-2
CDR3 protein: CATSLGRDQNTGELFF
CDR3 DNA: TGTGCCACCAGCCTGGGTCGGGACCAGAACACCGGGGAGCTGTTTTTT

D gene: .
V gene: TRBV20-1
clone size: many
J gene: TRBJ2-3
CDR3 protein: CSASFGDTQYF
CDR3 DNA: TGCAGTGCTAGTTTCGGAGATACGCAGTATTTT

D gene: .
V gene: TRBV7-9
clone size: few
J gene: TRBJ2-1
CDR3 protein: CASSLGDNEQFF
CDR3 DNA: TGTGCCAGCAGCTTAGGAGATAATGAGCAGTTCTTC

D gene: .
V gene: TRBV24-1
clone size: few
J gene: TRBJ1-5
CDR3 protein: CATSESGTGNNQPQHF
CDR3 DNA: TGTGCCACCAGTGAGTCCGGGACGGGCAACAATCAGCCCCAGCATTTT

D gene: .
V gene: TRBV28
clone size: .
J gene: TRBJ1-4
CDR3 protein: CASRSPTNEKLFF
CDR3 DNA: TGTGCCAGCAGGTCGCCAACTAATGAAAAACTGTTTTTT

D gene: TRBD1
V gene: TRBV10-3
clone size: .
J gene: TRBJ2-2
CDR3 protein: CAISRQGTNTGELFF
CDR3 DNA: TGTGCCATCAGTCGACAGGGGACGAACACCGGGGAGCTGTTTTTT

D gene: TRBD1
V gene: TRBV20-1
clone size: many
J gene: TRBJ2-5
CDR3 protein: CSARTGGQETQYF
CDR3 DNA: TGCAGTGCTAGAACAGGGGGCCAAGAGACCCAGTACTTC

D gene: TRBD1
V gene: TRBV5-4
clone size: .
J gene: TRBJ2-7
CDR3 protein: CASSSLGTANYEQYF
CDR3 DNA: TGTGCCAGCAGCTCGCTGGGGACAGCAAACTACGAGCAGTACTTC

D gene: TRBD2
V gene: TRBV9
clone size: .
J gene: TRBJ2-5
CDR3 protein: CASSVGPSGSGETQYF
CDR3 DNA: TGTGCCAGCAGCGTAGGGCCTAGCGGGAGTGGAGAGACCCAGTACTTC

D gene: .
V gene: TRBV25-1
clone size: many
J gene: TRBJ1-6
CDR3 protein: CASSEGGGPFVF
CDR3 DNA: TGTGCCAGCAGTGAAGGGGGGGGGCCCTTCGTTTTT

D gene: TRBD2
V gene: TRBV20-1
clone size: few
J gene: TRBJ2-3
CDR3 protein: CSARDNSGMSTDTQYF
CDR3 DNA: TGCAGTGCTAGAGATAACAGCGGGATGAGCACAGATACGCAGTATTTT

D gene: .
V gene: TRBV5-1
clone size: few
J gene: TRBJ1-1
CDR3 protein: CASSSGEFDTEAFF
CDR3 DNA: TGCGCCAGCAGCTCAGGGGAATTCGACACTGAAGCTTTCTTT

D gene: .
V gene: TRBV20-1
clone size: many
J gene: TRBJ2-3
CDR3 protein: CSASSGESTDTQYF
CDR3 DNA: TGCAGTGCTAGCTCCGGGGAGAGCACAGATACGCAGTATTTT

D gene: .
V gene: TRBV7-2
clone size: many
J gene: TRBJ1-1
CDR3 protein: CASSLVPVSTEAFF
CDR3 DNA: TGTGCCAGCAGCTTAGTTCCGGTCTCGACTGAAGCTTTCTTT

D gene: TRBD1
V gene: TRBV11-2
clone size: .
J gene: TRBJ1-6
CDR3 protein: CASSLSPGQGGSSPLHF
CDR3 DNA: TGTGCCAGCAGCTTGTCTCCGGGACAGGGCGGGAGTTCACCCCTCCACTTT

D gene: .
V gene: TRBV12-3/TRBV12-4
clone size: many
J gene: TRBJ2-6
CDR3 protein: CASSSPGTNVLTF
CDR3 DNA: TGTGCCAGCAGCTCGCCGGGGACCAACGTCCTGACTTTC

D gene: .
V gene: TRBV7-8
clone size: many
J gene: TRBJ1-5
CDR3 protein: CASSPTGRRQPQHF
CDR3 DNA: TGTGCCAGCAGCCCAACAGGACGCCGCCAGCCCCAGCATTTT

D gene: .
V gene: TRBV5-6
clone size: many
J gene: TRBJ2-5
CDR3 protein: CASSLSIFGTQYF
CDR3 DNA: TGTGCCAGCAGCTTGAGCATATTCGGGACCCAGTACTTC

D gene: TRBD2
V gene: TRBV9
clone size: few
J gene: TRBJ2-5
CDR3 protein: CASSVVIAGFCETQYF
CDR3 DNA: TGTGCCAGCAGCGTAGTGATAGCGGGATTTTGTGAGACCCAGTACTTC